This T cell receptor (beta chain) appears in the sequencing data of a study of Tregs in tolerant kidney transplant recipients. Study-wide findings and caveats: Validation in larger populations is needed because few patients were studied.

The germline CDR1 and CDR2 sequences are SGHTA and FQGNSA. Trimming removed 6 bases from V and 6 bases from J; junction bases left unmatched: 10. This CDR3 contains 16 residues. Clones were sequenced by immunoSEQ multiplex PCR, and TCRdb holds only the in-frame ones, with some missing. This sample has about 64,000 clones, with less than 98% found just once. With respect to this clone: Its antigen is currently unknown.

Material: Tregs from blood, obtained before the transplant. The TCR was taken from a human donor who received a combined kidney and bone marrow transplant. The chain combines TRBV7-2 with TRBJ2-7; 14 positions agree with TRBD2. The CDR3 is CASRSPGLAGVGEQYF. The CDR3 region has the DNA TGTGCCAGCAGGTCGCCGGGACTAGCGGGAGTCGGCGAGCAGTACTTC.